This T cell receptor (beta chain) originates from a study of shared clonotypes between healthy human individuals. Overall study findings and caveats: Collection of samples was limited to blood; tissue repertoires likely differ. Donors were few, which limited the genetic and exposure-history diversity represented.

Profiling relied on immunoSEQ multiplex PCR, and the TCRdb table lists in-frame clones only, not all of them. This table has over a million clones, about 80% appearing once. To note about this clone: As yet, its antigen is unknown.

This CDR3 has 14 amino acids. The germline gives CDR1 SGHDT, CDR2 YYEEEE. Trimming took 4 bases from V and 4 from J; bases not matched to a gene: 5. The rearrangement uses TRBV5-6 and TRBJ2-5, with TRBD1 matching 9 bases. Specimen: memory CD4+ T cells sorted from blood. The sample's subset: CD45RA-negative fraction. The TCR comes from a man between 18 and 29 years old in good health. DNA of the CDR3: TGTGCCAGCAGCGATACAGGGGGCCCAGAGACCCAGTACTTC. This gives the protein CASSDTGGPETQYF.